The entry below gives a single T cell receptor beta chain sequence along with its context. The antigen remains unidentified. The data stem from a study of T cell repertoires and HLA-DP antigens. Study summary: CD4+ T cells were cocultured with HeLa cells expressing HLA-DP. Donors were two male and one female, aged 18-to-29 to 60-to-69.

Germline CDR1 is MNHEY and CDR2 is SMNVEV (reference sequence). The ends were cut back, 0 bases at V and 4 bases at J, with 9 bases in the middle. The CDR3 spans 15 residues. Whole-study results and caveats: Total CD4+ responders were stimulated by HeLa antigen-presenting cells.

Primers targeted 54 TRBV and 13 TRBJ segments. The method was immunoSEQ multiplex PCR; TCRdb's version includes in-frame clones alone and lacks a portion of them. The sample contains 85,000 to 90,000 clones, approximately 86% of which appear only once. This TCR came from a man aged 50 to 60 in good health and CMV-seronegative. The source material was CD4+ T cells from PBMCs. The chain carries TRBV27 and TRBJ2-2; a possible D gene is TRBD1 (5 bases). The CDR3, as DNA: TGTGCCAGCAGTTTATCAGGGGCGACCACCGGGGAGCTGTTTTTT. Translating it yields CASSLSGATTGELFF.